This is a list of T cell receptor beta chains from one sample in a study of control samples from healthy donors and cancer patients. The repertoire was sequenced with immunoSEQ multiplex PCR; TCRdb's copy has only in-frame clones and lacks some. This sample has 130,000 or so clones, with around nine tenths found just once. Sequenced material: blood. These receptors were taken from a man between 40 and 49 years old in good health. Each CDR3 is given with its conserved first and last residue. Fields, in order: clone size, V gene, J gene, D gene, CDR3 DNA, CDR3 protein. A D gene is named only where the DNA matches it firmly. Expanded clones get a size class; other rows say once, few or many, or leave the size out.

>.|TRBV24-1|TRBJ2-7|.
TGTGCCACCAGTGACTCCCCTCCGGCACCCGAGCAGTACTTC
CATSDSPPAPEQYF
>.|TRBV29-1|TRBJ2-2|.
TGCAGCGCCGCCCAGGGAGGCCTAAACACCGGGGAGCTGTTTTTT
CSAAQGGLNTGELFF
>.|TRBV2|TRBJ2-1|TRBD2
TGTGCCAGATCTGGACTAGCGGGGTCGTACAATGAGCAGTTCTTC
CARSGLAGSYNEQFF
>few|TRBV7-9|TRBJ1-5|TRBD1
TGTGCCAGCAGCCCATGGACAGGGGTCGATAGCAATCAGCCCCAGCATTTT
CASSPWTGVDSNQPQHF
>.|TRBV5-1|TRBJ1-1|.
TGCGCCAGCAGCCTGGACACGGTAACGACTGAAGCTTTCTTT
CASSLDTVTTEAFF
>.|TRBV29-1|TRBJ2-2|TRBD1
TGCAGCGTTCAGACAGGGCGGGCCGGGGAGCTGTTTTTT
CSVQTGRAGELFF
>.|TRBV18|TRBJ1-5|.
TGTGCCAGCTCACCGCTTGGACAGCTCAATCAGCCCCAGCATTTT
CASSPLGQLNQPQHF
>.|TRBV29-1|TRBJ2-2|.
TGCAGCGTTGCGAGTCAGGGCACCGGGGAGCTGTTTTTT
CSVASQGTGELFF
>.|TRBV30|TRBJ1-3|.
TGTGCCTGGAGTACGCAGGGGTACACCATATATTTT
CAWSTQGYTIYF
>.|TRBV5-8|TRBJ1-3|TRBD1
TGTGCCAGCAGCCCGGACAGGGGTTTGGGAAACACCATATATTTT
CASSPDRGLGNTIYF
>.|TRBV5-6|TRBJ2-7|.
TGTGCCAGCAGCATATTATACGAGCAGTACTTC
CASSILYEQYF
>few|TRBV18|TRBJ2-3|.
TGTGCCAGCTCACCATCGTGGGACTTCGCTCCGGGTGCAGATACGCAGTATTTT
CASSPSWDFAPGADTQYF
>.|TRBV25-1|TRBJ2-1|TRBD1
TGTGCCAGCAGAGGGGGCGGCTACAATGAGCAGTTCTTC
CASRGGGYNEQFF
>.|TRBV11-2|TRBJ1-2|TRBD1
TGTGCCAGCAGCTTCAAAACAGGGGATCCTTATGGCTACACCTTC
CASSFKTGDPYGYTF
>.|TRBV5-8|TRBJ2-5|.
TGTGCCAGCAGCGTACAGGGGAGGGAAGAGACCCAGTACTTC
CASSVQGREETQYF
>.|TRBV10-1|TRBJ1-1|.
TGCGCCAGCAACAGGAGGACAGCGAACACTGAAGCTTTCTTT
CASNRRTANTEAFF
>.|TRBV30|TRBJ1-6|.
TGTGCCTGGAGTGTACAGGGCTATTCACCCCTCCACTTT
CAWSVQGYSPLHF